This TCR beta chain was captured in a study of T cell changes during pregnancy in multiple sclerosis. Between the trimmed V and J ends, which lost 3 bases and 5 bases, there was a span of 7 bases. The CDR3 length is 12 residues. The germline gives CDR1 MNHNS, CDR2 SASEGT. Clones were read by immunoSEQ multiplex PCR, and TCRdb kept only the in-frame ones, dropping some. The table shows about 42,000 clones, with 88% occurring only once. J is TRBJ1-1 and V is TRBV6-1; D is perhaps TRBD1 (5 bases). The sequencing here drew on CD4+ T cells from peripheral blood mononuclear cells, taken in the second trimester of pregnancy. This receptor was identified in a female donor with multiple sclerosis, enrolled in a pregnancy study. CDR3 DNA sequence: TGTGCCAGCAGTGAGCGGGGGACTGAAGCTTTCTTT. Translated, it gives CASSERGTEAFF.